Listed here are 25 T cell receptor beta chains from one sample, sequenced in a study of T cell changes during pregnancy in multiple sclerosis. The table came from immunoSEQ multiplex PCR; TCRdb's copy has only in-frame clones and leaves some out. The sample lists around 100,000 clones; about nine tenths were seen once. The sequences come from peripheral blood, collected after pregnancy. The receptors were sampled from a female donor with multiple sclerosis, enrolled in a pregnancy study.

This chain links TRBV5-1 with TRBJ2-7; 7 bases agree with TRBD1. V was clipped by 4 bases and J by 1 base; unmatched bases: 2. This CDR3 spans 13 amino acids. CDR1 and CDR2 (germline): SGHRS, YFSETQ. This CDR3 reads CASSRQGSYEQYF. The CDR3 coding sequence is TGCGCCAGCAGCCGACAGGGTTCCTACGAGCAGTACTTC.

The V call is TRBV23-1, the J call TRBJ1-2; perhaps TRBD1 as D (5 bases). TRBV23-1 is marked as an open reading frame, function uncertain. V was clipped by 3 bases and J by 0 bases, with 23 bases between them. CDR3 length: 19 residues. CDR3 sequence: CASSHSGSGEAPTNYGYTF. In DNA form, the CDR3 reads TGCGCCAGCAGTCATTCCGGGTCGGGGGAAGCCCCAACTAACTATGGCTACACCTTC.

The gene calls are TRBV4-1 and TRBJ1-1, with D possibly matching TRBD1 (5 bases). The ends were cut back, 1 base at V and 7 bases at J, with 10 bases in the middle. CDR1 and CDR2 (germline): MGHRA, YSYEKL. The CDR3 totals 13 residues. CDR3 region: CASSQAQALEAFF. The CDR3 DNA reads TGCGCCAGCAGCCAAGCACAGGCCCTTGAAGCTTTCTTT.

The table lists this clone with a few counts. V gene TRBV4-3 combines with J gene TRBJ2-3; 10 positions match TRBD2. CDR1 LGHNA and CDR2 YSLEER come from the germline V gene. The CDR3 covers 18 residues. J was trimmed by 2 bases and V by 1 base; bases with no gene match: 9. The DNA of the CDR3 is TGCGCCAGCAGCCAAGGGTTAGCGCTAGCGGGGGTCACAGATACGCAGTATTTT. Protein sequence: CASSQGLALAGVTDTQYF.

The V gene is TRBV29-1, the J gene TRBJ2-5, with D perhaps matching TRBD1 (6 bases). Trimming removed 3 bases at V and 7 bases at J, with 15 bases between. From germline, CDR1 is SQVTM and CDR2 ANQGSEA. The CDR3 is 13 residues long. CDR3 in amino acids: CSVEGAGQRTQYF. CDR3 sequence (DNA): TGCAGCGTTGAGGGGGCAGGGCAGAGGACCCAGTACTTC. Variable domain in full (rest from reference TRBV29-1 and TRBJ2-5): SAVISQKPSRDICQRGTSLTIQCQVDSQVTMMFWYRQQPGQSLTLIATANQGSEATYESGFVIDKFPISRPNLTFSTLTVSNMSPEDSSIYLCSVEGAGQRTQYFGPGTRLLVL.

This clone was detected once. DNA for the CDR3: TGTGCCAGCAGCAACCAGGACAGGGTTCCCTACGAGCAGTACTTC. Amino acid sequence: CASSNQDRVPYEQYF. This chain uses TRBV27 with TRBJ2-7, with 8 nucleotides matching TRBD1. V trimming: 6 bases; J trimming: 2 bases; junction bases outside the gene matches: 9. CDR3 size: 15 residues. Germline CDR1 reads MNHEY; CDR2 reads SMNVEV (reference sequence).

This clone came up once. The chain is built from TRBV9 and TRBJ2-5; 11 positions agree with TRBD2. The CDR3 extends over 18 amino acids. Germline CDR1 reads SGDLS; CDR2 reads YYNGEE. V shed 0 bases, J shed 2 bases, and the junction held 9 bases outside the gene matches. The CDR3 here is CASSVGPLLAGVQETQYF. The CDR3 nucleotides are TGTGCCAGCAGCGTAGGTCCCCTACTAGCGGGAGTTCAAGAGACCCAGTACTTC.

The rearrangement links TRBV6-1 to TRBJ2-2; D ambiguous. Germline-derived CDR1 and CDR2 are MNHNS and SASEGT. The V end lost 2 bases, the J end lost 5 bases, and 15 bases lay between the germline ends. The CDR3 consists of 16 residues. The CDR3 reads CASSESPVRKTGELFF. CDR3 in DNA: TGTGCCAGCAGTGAATCGCCTGTGCGAAAGACCGGGGAGCTGTTTTTT.

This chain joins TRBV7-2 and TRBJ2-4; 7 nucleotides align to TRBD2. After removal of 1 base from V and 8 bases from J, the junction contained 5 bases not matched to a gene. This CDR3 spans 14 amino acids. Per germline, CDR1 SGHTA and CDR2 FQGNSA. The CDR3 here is CASSLGTSRDIQYF. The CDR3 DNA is TGTGCCAGCAGCTTAGGGACTAGTCGGGACATTCAGTACTTC. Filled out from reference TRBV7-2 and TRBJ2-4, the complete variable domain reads GAGVSQSPSNKVTEKGKDVELRCDPISGHTALYWYRQSLGQGLEFLIYFQGNSAPDKSGLPSDRFSAERTGGSVSTLTIQRTQQEDSAVYLCASSLGTSRDIQYFGAGTRLSVL.

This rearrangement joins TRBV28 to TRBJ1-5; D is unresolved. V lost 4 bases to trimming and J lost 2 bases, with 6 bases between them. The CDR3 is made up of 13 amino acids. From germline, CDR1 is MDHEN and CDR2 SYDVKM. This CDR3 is CASSSQGNQPQHF. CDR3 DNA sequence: TGTGCCAGCAGTTCTCAGGGCAATCAGCCCCAGCATTTT.

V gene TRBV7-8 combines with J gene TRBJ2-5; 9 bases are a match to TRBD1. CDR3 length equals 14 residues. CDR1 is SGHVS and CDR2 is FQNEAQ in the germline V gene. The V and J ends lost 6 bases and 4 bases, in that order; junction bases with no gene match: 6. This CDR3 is CASRRDRAAETQYF. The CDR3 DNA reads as TGTGCCAGCAGGCGGGACAGGGCGGCAGAGACCCAGTACTTC.

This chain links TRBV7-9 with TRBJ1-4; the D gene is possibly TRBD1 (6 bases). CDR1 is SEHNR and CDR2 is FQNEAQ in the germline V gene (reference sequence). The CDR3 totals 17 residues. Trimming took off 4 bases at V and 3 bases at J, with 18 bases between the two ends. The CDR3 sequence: CASSSGTNGPSNEKLFF. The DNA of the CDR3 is TGTGCCAGCAGCTCAGGGACAAACGGTCCTTCTAATGAAAAACTGTTTTTT.

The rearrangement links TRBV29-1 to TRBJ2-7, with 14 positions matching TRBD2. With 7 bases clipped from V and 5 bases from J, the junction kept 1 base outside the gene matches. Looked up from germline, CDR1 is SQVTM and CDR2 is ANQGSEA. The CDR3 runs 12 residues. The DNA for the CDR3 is TGCAGCGGGACTAGCGGGAGGAACGAGCAGTACTTC. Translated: CSGTSGRNEQYF.

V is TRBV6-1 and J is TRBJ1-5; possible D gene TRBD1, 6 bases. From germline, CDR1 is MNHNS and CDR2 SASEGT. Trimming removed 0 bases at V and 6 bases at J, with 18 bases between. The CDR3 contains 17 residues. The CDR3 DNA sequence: TGTGCCAGCAGTGAAGCGAGAAACCCAGGGGCTGGTCAGCCCCAGCATTTT. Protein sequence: CASSEARNPGAGQPQHF.

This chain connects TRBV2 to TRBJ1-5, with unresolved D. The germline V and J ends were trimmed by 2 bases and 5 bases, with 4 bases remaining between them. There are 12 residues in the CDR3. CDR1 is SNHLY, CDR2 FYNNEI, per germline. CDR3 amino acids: CASSEQDQPQHF. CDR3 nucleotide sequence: TGTGCCAGCAGTGAACAGGATCAGCCCCAGCATTTT.

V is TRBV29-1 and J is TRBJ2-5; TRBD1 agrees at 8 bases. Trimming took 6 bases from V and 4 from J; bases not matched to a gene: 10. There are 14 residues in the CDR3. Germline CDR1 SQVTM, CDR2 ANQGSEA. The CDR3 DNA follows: TGCAGCGTCCAATTCGGACAGGGAAGAGAGACCCAGTACTTC. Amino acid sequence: CSVQFGQGRETQYF.

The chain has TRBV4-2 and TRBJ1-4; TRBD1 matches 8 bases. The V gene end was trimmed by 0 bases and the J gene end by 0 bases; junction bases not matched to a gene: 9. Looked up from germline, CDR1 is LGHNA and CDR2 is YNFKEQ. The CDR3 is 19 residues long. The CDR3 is CASSQEFRDRRPTNEKLFF. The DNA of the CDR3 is TGTGCCAGCAGCCAAGAGTTCCGGGACAGGAGACCAACTAATGAAAAACTGTTTTTT.

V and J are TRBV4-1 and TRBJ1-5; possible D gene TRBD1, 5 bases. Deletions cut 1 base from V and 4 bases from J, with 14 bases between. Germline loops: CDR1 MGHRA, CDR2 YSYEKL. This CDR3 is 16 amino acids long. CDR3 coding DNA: TGCGCCAGCAGCCAAGCCCAAGGGGCGAGGAATCAGCCCCAGCATTTT. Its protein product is CASSQAQGARNQPQHF.

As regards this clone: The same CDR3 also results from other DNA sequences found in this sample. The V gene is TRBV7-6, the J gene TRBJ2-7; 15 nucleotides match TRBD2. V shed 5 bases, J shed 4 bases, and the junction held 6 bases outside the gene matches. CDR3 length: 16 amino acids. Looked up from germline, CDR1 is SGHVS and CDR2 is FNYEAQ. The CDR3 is CASSPGLAGGLYEQYF. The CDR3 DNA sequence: TGTGCCAGCAGCCCGGGACTAGCGGGGGGTCTATACGAGCAGTACTTC.

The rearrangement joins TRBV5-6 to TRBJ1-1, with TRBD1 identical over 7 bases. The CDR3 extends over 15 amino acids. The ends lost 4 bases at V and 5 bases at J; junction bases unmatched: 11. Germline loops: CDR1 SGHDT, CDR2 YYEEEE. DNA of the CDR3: TGTGCCAGCAGCGGATCGTACAGGGGCAGGACTGAAGCTTTCTTT. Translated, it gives CASSGSYRGRTEAFF.

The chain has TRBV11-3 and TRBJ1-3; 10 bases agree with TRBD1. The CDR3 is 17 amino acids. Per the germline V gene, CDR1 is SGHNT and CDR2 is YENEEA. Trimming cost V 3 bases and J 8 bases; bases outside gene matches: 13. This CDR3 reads CASSFLAGTGASDTIYF. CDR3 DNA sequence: TGTGCCAGCAGCTTCTTAGCCGGGACAGGGGCCTCGGACACCATATATTTT.

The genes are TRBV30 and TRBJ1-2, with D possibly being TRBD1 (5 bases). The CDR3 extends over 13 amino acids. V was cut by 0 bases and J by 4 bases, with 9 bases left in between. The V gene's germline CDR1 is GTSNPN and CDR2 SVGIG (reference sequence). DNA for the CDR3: TGTGCCTGGAGTGTGGGCCAGGGCTATGGCTACACCTTC. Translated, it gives CAWSVGQGYGYTF.

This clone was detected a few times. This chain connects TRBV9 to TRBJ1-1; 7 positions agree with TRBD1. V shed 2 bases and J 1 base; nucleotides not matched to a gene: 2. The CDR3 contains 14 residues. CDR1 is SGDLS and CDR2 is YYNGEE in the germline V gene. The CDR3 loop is CASSVKGANTEAFF. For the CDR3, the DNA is TGTGCCAGCAGCGTTAAGGGGGCGAACACTGAAGCTTTCTTT.

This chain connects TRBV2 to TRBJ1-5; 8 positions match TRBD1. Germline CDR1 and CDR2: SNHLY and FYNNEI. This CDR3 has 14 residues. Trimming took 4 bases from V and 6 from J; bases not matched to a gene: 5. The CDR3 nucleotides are TGTGCCAGCAGTGGACAGGGGCGGGGTCAGCCCCAGCATTTT. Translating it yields CASSGQGRGQPQHF. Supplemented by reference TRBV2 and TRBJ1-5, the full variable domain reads EPEVTQTPSHQVTQMGQEVILRCVPISNHLYFYWYRQILGQKVEFLVSFYNNEISEKSEIFDDQFSVERPDGSNFTLKIRSTKLEDSAMYFCASSGQGRGQPQHFGDGTRLSIL.

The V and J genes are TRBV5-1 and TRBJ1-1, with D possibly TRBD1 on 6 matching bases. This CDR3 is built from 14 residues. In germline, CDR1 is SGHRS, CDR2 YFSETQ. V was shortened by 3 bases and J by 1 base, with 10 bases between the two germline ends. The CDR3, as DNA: TGCGCCAGCAGCTCGACAGGCTGGAACACTGAAGCTTTCTTT. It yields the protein CASSSTGWNTEAFF. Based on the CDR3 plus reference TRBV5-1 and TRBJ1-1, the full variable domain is KAGVTQTPRYLIKTRGQQVTLSCSPISGHRSVSWYQQTPGQGLQFLFEYFSETQRNKGNFPGRFSGRQFSNSRSEMNVSTLELGDSALYLCASSSTGWNTEAFFGQGTRLTVV.